This T cell receptor beta chain was obtained from a study of blood T cell repertoires in COVID-19. At the level of the study: Italy, Spain and the United States were the sources of the convalescent and acute COVID-19 samples. In each case, the material was cDNA or gDNA derived from T cells, B-cell-depleted T cells, or PBMCs.

Per the original data handling: Amplification of reference gene primers was used by the study to estimate nucleated cell counts. TCRdb keeps only in-frame clones here, not all; method: immunoSEQ multiplex PCR. V, J and clone size derive from that table, while D and trimming were established from the DNA sequence. Among approximately 120,000 clones, about 80% were seen once, and the ten largest hold 9.5% to 14%. The CDR3 consists of 16 residues. The V gene's germline CDR1 is SGHKS and CDR2 YYEKEE (reference sequence). V was clipped by 0 bases and J by 4 bases, with 16 bases between them. Sequencing used peripheral blood. This TCR derives from a human donor in a cohort sampled during active COVID-19. The chain links TRBV5-5 to TRBJ1-2; D unresolved. CDR3 coding DNA: TGTGCCAGCAGCTTGGGAGAGAGGTTTACTTCCTATGGCTACACCTTC. It encodes CASSLGERFTSYGYTF.